This entry lists 26 T cell receptor beta chains sequenced from one sample in a study of T cell repertoires in cytomegalovirus infection. From the reads, TCRdb called clonotypes with MiXCR, one entry per CDR3 protein. The table lists 150,000 to 200,000 distinct CDR3 sequences, 13% to 15% of them singletons. Sequencing used PBMCs. The receptors were sampled from a human donor in good health (CMV status not recorded). Some clones in this sample may be carry-over from other donors' samples.

The chain combines TRBV12-3 or TRBV12-4 with TRBJ2-7; weak D call: TRBD1 (5 bases). The CDR3 covers 15 residues. Trimming shortened V by 5 bases and J by 0 bases, and 14 bases separated the two germline ends. CDR3 coding DNA: TGTGCCAGCAGTCCCGAACCAGGGATCTCCTACGAGCAGTACTTC. Amino acid sequence: CASSPEPGISYEQYF.

This clonotype was picked up many times. This rearrangement joins TRBV28 to TRBJ1-5, with D perhaps TRBD1 (6 bases). The length of the CDR3 is 14 residues. In germline, CDR1 is MDHEN, CDR2 SYDVKM. V was clipped by 5 bases and J by 4 bases, with 12 bases between them. CDR3 DNA sequence: TGTGCCAGCAGTCCCCCCGGGACAAATCAGCCCCAGCATTTT. Translating gives CASSPPGTNQPQHF.

J is TRBJ2-3 and V is TRBV25-1; 9 positions match TRBD2. V gave up 3 bases and J gave up 6 bases; unmatched junction bases: 13. This CDR3 region has 17 residues. In germline, CDR1 is MGHDK, CDR2 SYGVNS. CDR3 protein: CASSESGAGGPRDTQYF. The CDR3 DNA reads TGTGCCAGCAGTGAGTCCGGTGCGGGGGGGCCTCGGGATACGCAGTATTTT.

Note on this clonotype: This may stem from a read error, because a much larger clone lies one nucleotide away. The rearrangement uses TRBV7-2 and TRBJ1-1, with D unclear. Trimming shortened V by 1 base and J by 5 bases, and 11 bases separated the two germline ends. Germline CDR1 is SGHTA and CDR2 is FQGNSA. The CDR3 has 14 residues. CDR3 in DNA: TGTGCCAGCAGCTTAGACCGGTCTAGGACTGAAGCTTTCTTT. It translates to CASSLDRSRTEAFF.

This clonotype has ten or more counts. The chain is built from TRBV7-2 and TRBJ1-5; D is ambiguous. Trimming pared 1 base from V and 4 bases from J, leaving 8 bases between. CDR1 SGHTA and CDR2 FQGNSA come from the germline V gene. The CDR3 spans 14 residues. CDR3 in DNA: TGTGCCAGCAGCTTAGAGCCTCTGAATCAGCCCCAGCATTTT. Protein sequence: CASSLEPLNQPQHF.

This clonotype has only a few counts. The CDR3 coding sequence is TGCAGCGTTGAAGATCGTGGGCAGTCGAACACTGAAGCTTTCTTT. Translating it yields CSVEDRGQSNTEAFF. This chain uses TRBV29-1 with TRBJ1-1; no clear D. V was trimmed by 0 bases and J by 1 base, leaving 12 bases between them. This CDR3 region has 15 residues. Germline V gene data show CDR1 as SQVTM and CDR2 as ANQGSEA.

This clonotype was detected a few times. CDR3 in amino acids: CASSADSRYTF. CDR3 bases: TGTGCCAGCAGTGCGGACAGCCGCTACACCTTC. The rearrangement links TRBV25-1 to TRBJ1-2; D is perhaps TRBD1 (6 bases). CDR1 is MGHDK, CDR2 SYGVNS, per germline. This CDR3 comprises 11 residues. The V and J ends lost 4 bases and 9 bases respectively, with 9 bases between them.

This clonotype was observed once. The genes are TRBV7-9 and TRBJ1-4; D gene ambiguous. Germline values: CDR1 SEHNR, CDR2 FQNEAQ (reference sequence). The V end was cut by 1 base, the J end by 8 bases, with 11 bases between. The length of the CDR3 is 14 residues. CDR3 residues: CASSLGPGREKLFF. The CDR3 DNA sequence: TGTGCCAGCAGCTTAGGACCCGGCCGGGAAAAACTGTTTTTT.

In its sample, this clonotype was seen many times. The J gene is TRBJ2-2, the V gene TRBV11-2, with D possibly matching TRBD2 (5 bases). The CDR3 extends over 15 amino acids. The V gene's germline CDR1 is SGHAT and CDR2 FQNNGV. Trimming pared 1 base from V and 5 bases from J, leaving 11 bases between. The CDR3: CASSLVSSGTGELFF. The CDR3 DNA reads as TGTGCCAGCAGCTTAGTTTCCTCGGGGACCGGGGAGCTGTTTTTT. Using reference TRBV11-2 and TRBJ2-2 for the parts outside the CDR3, the full variable domain is EAGVAQSPRYKIIEKRQSVAFWCNPISGHATLYWYQQILGQGPKLLIQFQNNGVVDDSQLPKDRFSAERLKGVDSTLKIQPAKLEDSAVYLCASSLVSSGTGELFFGEGSRLTVL.

By its share, this clonotype is medium-sized (0.01 to 0.1%). The chain joins TRBV28 to TRBJ1-2; the D gene is possibly TRBD1 (5 bases). The CDR3 runs 15 residues. Germline V gives CDR1 MDHEN, CDR2 SYDVKM. V lost 5 bases and J 7 bases, leaving 20 bases between the germline ends. CDR3 bases: TGTGCCAGCAGTCCCCCGGGACCGACGGTCTCTGGCTACACCTTC. Its translation: CASSPPGPTVSGYTF.

This clonotype was seen more than once but under ten times. The chain carries TRBV6-2 or TRBV6-3 and TRBJ2-7; unclear D gene. CDR3 length: 13 amino acids. The germline V gene encodes CDR1 MNHEY and CDR2 SVGEGT. Trimming left V 5 bases short and J 2 bases short, with 10 bases between. The CDR3 spells CASSDLIAYEQYF. CDR3 sequence (DNA): TGTGCCAGCAGTGATCTCATAGCCTACGAGCAGTACTTC.

V gene TRBV19 combines with J gene TRBJ1-5, with D possibly matching TRBD1 (5 bases). Trimming removed 7 bases at V and 0 bases at J, with 19 bases between. The CDR3 runs to 17 residues. In germline, CDR1 is LNHDA, CDR2 SQIVND (reference sequence). The CDR3 DNA is TGTGCCAGTAAAGCGTATGGGGACGTCGATAGCAATCAGCCCCAGCATTTT. Amino acids: CASKAYGDVDSNQPQHF. The full variable domain, with the rest looked up from reference TRBV19 and TRBJ1-5, is DGGITQSPKYLFRKEGQNVTLSCEQNLNHDAMYWYRQDPGQGLRLIYYSQIVNDFQKGDIAEGYSVSREKKESFPLTVTSAQKNPTAFYLCASKAYGDVDSNQPQHFGDGTRLSIL.

This clonotype showed up many times. The genes are TRBV7-9 and TRBJ2-1; D not certain. Germline V CDR1 and CDR2: SEHNR, FQNEAQ (reference sequence). The CDR3 contains 16 residues. Trimming removed 3 bases from V and 0 bases from J, with 12 bases in between. CDR3 sequence reads: CASSFSLSDSYNEQFF. The CDR3 region has the DNA TGTGCCAGCAGCTTCAGTCTGTCCGACTCCTACAATGAGCAGTTCTTC.

This clonotype was seen many times. The V gene is TRBV12-3 or TRBV12-4, the J gene TRBJ1-1; D remains unclear. This CDR3 is 15 amino acids long. Trimming left V 2 bases short and J 7 bases short, with 17 bases between. The CDR3 DNA sequence: TGTGCCAGCAGTTTAACGGGCCTTGGTACCCGTGAAGCTTTCTTT. It yields the protein CASSLTGLGTREAFF.

This clonotype was seen more than once but under ten times. The V call is TRBV5-1, the J call TRBJ2-1, with D possibly being TRBD1 (6 bases). The CDR3 runs 16 residues. V lost 4 bases and J 2 bases, leaving 16 bases between the germline ends. Germline V gene lookup returns CDR1 SGHRS and CDR2 YFSETQ. CDR3 sequence reads: CASSLSPGQTYNEQFF. The CDR3 nucleotides are TGCGCCAGCAGCCTTTCTCCGGGACAAACCTACAATGAGCAGTTCTTC.

This clonotype has at least ten counts. The chain couples TRBV7-2 to TRBJ2-3, with TRBD2 matching over 10 bases. The CDR3 is 14 residues long. V lost 5 bases to trimming and J lost 6 bases; unmatched junction nucleotides: 5. The germline V gene encodes CDR1 SGHTA and CDR2 FQGNSA. CDR3 in amino acids: CASSASGRADTQYF. In DNA form, the CDR3 reads TGTGCCAGCAGCGCGAGCGGGAGGGCCGATACGCAGTATTTT. Combining the CDR3 with reference TRBV7-2 and TRBJ2-3 gives the whole variable domain GAGVSQSPSNKVTEKGKDVELRCDPISGHTALYWYRQSLGQGLEFLIYFQGNSAPDKSGLPSDRFSAERTGGSVSTLTIQRTQQEDSAVYLCASSASGRADTQYFGPGTRLTVL.

This chain uses TRBV6-1 with TRBJ2-3; D call uncertain. V shed 1 base and J shed 0 bases, with 2 bases lying between them. Germline V CDR1 and CDR2: MNHNS, SASEGT. The CDR3 covers 13 residues. The CDR3 DNA is TGTGCCAGCAGTGAAGAGAGCACAGATACGCAGTATTTT. Protein: CASSEESTDTQYF.

This clonotype was observed at least ten times. J is TRBJ1-1 and V is TRBV19, with D maybe TRBD1 (6 bases). The CDR3 covers 16 residues. Germline V gene lookup returns CDR1 LNHDA and CDR2 SQIVND (reference sequence). Trimming cost V 7 bases and J 1 base, with 19 bases left between them. The CDR3 region has the DNA TGTGCCAGTACCCCAAGGGAGGGGGGGCCGAACACTGAAGCTTTCTTT. It translates to CASTPREGGPNTEAFF.

This chain links TRBV12-3 or TRBV12-4 with TRBJ2-1; D not certain. This CDR3 region has 11 residues. Trimming left V 6 bases short and J 4 bases short, with 4 bases between. The CDR3 nucleotides are TGTGCCAGCAGACAGTACAATGAGCAGTTCTTC. Residues: CASRQYNEQFF.

The rearrangement links TRBV20-1 to TRBJ1-1, with D unresolved. CDR1 DFQATT and CDR2 SNEGSKA come from the germline V gene (reference sequence). The CDR3 has 11 residues. Trimming took off 4 bases at V and 0 bases at J, with 3 bases between the two ends. DNA of the CDR3: TGCAGTGCTAAATTGAACACTGAAGCTTTCTTT. Translating gives CSAKLNTEAFF.

Only a few counts were recorded for this clonotype. The chain is built from TRBV7-9 and TRBJ1-5; D is uncertain. The CDR3 loop spans 11 amino acids. V was shortened by 6 bases and J by 9 bases, with 9 bases between the two germline ends. In germline, CDR1 is SEHNR, CDR2 FQNEAQ (reference sequence). The CDR3 DNA reads as TGTGCCAGCAGTCGATCGGGGCCCCAGCATTTT. Translated: CASSRSGPQHF. The full variable domain, with the rest looked up from reference TRBV7-9 and TRBJ1-5, is DTGVSQNPRHKITKRGQNVTFRCDPISEHNRLYWYRQTLGQGPEFLTYFQNEAQLEKSRLLSDRFSAERPKGSFSTLEIQRTEQGDSAMYLCASSRSGPQHFGDGTRLSIL.

The sample holds many counts of this clonotype. The genes are TRBV24-1 and TRBJ1-5; D possibly corresponds to TRBD1 (6 bases). The V gene's germline CDR1 is KGHDR and CDR2 SFDVKD. The CDR3 is 16 residues long. Trimming cost V 2 bases and J 3 bases, with 13 bases left between them. The CDR3 is CATSDSETGFNQPQHF. The CDR3 DNA reads as TGTGCCACCAGTGATTCAGAGACAGGTTTCAATCAGCCCCAGCATTTT.

This clonotype was seen repeatedly, ten times or more. The chain links TRBV28 to TRBJ2-7; weak D call: TRBD2 (5 bases). Germline V gene sequence: CDR1 MDHEN, CDR2 SYDVKM. V was cut by 3 bases and J by 4 bases, with 13 bases left in between. This CDR3 region has 14 residues. The CDR3: CASSLVGARYEQYF. CDR3 DNA sequence: TGTGCCAGCAGTTTGGTGGGAGCACGTTACGAGCAGTACTTC.

The chain uses TRBV5-4 and TRBJ2-5; possibly TRBD1 or TRBD2 for D (6 bases each). CDR1 and CDR2 from the germline V gene are SGHNT and YYREEE (reference sequence). V shed 2 bases and J shed 5 bases, with 13 bases lying between them. This CDR3 spans 14 amino acids. In DNA, the CDR3 is TGTGCCAGCAGCTTTTCGGGGGCGGCGGAGACCCAGTACTTC. This codes for CASSFSGAAETQYF.

The genes are TRBV27 and TRBJ2-7; 7 positions match TRBD2. Germline loops: CDR1 MNHEY, CDR2 SMNVEV (reference sequence). With V trimmed by 10 bases and J by 2 bases, 5 bases remained unmatched. The CDR3 sequence is 12 residues long. This chain's CDR3 is CAIGTNPYEQYF. CDR3 coding DNA: TGTGCCATCGGGACTAATCCCTACGAGCAGTACTTC.

Ten or more counts support this clonotype. The CDR3 loop reads CASSLIREPQETQYF. CDR3 in DNA: TGTGCCAGCAGTTTAATCCGGGAGCCTCAAGAGACCCAGTACTTC. The chain links TRBV27 to TRBJ2-5; tentatively, D is TRBD2 (6 bases). This CDR3 comprises 15 residues. The germline V gene has CDR1 MNHEY and CDR2 SMNVEV (reference sequence). Trimming removed 2 bases at V and 2 bases at J, with 12 bases between.